This TCR beta chain was recorded in a study of cytomegalovirus exposure and HLA in healthy donors. Overall study results and limits: Some V segments, including TRBV6-2 and TRBV6-3, were excluded as indistinguishable. Among TCR beta chains, those listed as cytomegalovirus-associated numbered around 160.

With 60 Vbeta and 13 Jbeta primers, the PCR was carried out. Some clones are missing from TCRdb's copy, which holds only in-frame ones; the method was immunoSEQ multiplex PCR. This sample carries over 80,000 clones, around 81% of them seen once, and the ten largest clones take roughly 5%. As to this clone: The antigen remains undetermined.

V dropped 3 bases and J dropped 6 bases, with 6 bases sitting between them. Germline V lookup: CDR1 PRHDT, CDR2 FYEKMQ (reference sequence). The CDR3 consists of 11 residues. The receptor was derived from a man between 40 and 49 years old in good health and CMV-seropositive. The V call is TRBV13, the J call TRBJ2-7; D remains unclear. The sequenced material came from PBMCs. This chain's CDR3 is CASSFAAEQYF. DNA for the CDR3: TGTGCCAGCAGCTTCGCGGCCGAGCAGTACTTC.